One T cell receptor beta chain is described in this entry. Germline loops: CDR1 KGHSH, CDR2 LQKENI. V was pared by 3 bases and J by 3 bases, with 17 bases between. The CDR3 runs to 16 residues. Method: immunoSEQ multiplex PCR; TCRdb's copy keeps in-frame clones and lacks some. The table lists 150,000 to 200,000 clones, 94% of them singletons, with 1.3% to 1.5% in the top ten. This specimen belongs to a study of control samples from healthy donors and cancer patients. The source of this sequence is a young woman in good health. The rearrangement links TRBV18 to TRBJ2-5; D possibly corresponds to TRBD2 (6 bases). The sequenced sample consisted of blood. The CDR3 DNA reads as TGTGCCAGCTCACCTTTCAAGGGAGGACGCGAAGAGACCCAGTACTTC. Translation gives CASSPFKGGREETQYF.